These T cell receptor beta chains were read from a single sample in a study of early T cells in non-severe SARS-CoV-2 infection. TCRdb re-called the 5' RACE reads through MiXCR, storing one row per CDR3 protein. The sample carries 70,000 to 85,000 distinct CDR3 sequences, 5% recorded once. Sequencing used whole blood, obtained at baseline. The receptors were sampled from an adult who was a healthcare worker with PCR-confirmed SARS-CoV-2 infection or an uninfected control (not recorded which). Each CDR3 is given with its conserved first and last residue. A D gene is named only where the DNA matches it firmly. Part of the rows lack a size; the others show once, few, many or a class for expanded clones.

CDR3nt	CDR3aa	v_gene	j_gene	d_gene	len	abundance
TGTGCCAGCAGCCCTACGGATGGCTCTGAAGCTTTCTTT	CASSPTDGSEAFF	TRBV7-6	TRBJ1-1	NA	13	few
TGTGCCAGCAGCACTGTGCCCACCGGGACCTACGAGCAGTACTTC	CASSTVPTGTYEQYF	TRBV6-5	TRBJ2-7	NA	15	few
TGTGCCAGCAGCTTTCATGATCAGGGGCAAGGATCACCCCTCCACTTT	CASSFHDQGQGSPLHF	TRBV7-9	TRBJ1-6	NA	16	medium-sized
TGTGCCAGTAGTATCGTTTACAGGCTACCATCCTCTGGGGCCAACGTCCTGACTTTC	CASSIVYRLPSSGANVLTF	TRBV19	TRBJ2-6	NA	19	NA
TGTGCCAGCACCCCCACAGGGTTTACTGAAGCTTTCTTT	CASTPTGFTEAFF	TRBV6-5	TRBJ1-1	NA	13	many
TGCGCCAGCAGCTTGGCGGGGGGCGAGTTTCAGCCCCAGCATTTT	CASSLAGGEFQPQHF	TRBV5-1	TRBJ1-5	NA	15	many
TGTGCCAGCAGCCTAGCCTACACTGAAGCTTTCTTT	CASSLAYTEAFF	TRBV11-2	TRBJ1-1	NA	12	few
TGTGCCAGCAGTTTCTCCCTCCAGGGCGGTGGCTACACCTTC	CASSFSLQGGGYTF	TRBV27	TRBJ1-2	NA	14	many
TGCGCCAGCAGCCAAGGTAGTCCAGAGGCGACGAGTCGCGAGCAGTACTTC	CASSQGSPEATSREQYF	TRBV4-1	TRBJ2-7	NA	17	NA
TGTGCCAGCTCACCCCGGACTAGCGGAGCCTACGAGCAGTACTTC	CASSPRTSGAYEQYF	TRBV18	TRBJ2-7	TRBD2	15	many
TGTGCCAGCAGTTACTCCAGGGATACTGAAGCTTTCTTT	CASSYSRDTEAFF	TRBV6-5	TRBJ1-1	NA	13	NA
TGTGCCATCTCTCCGGGACAGGGGGACGAGCAGTACTTC	CAISPGQGDEQYF	TRBV10-3	TRBJ2-7	TRBD1	13	NA
TGTGCCAGCAGCGTAGCACGGGCTAACTATGGCTACACCTTC	CASSVARANYGYTF	TRBV9	TRBJ1-2	NA	14	NA
TGTGCCAGCAGCTTAGGGCCCCCGGGACTAGCGGGAGGGCCAACCTACAATGAGCAGTTCTTC	CASSLGPPGLAGGPTYNEQFF	TRBV7-8	TRBJ2-1	TRBD2	21	many
TGCGCCAGCAGCTTGGGGGTAGCGGGGTCCTACAATGAGCAGTTCTTC	CASSLGVAGSYNEQFF	TRBV5-1	TRBJ2-1	TRBD2	16	few
TGCAGTGCGCGTGGGAGTGCCGTTGGGGAAAAACTGTTTTTT	CSARGSAVGEKLFF	TRBV20-1	TRBJ1-4	NA	14	many
TGTGCCAGCAGTTACTATTGGGAGGACCAGTACTTC	CASSYYWEDQYF	TRBV6-2/TRBV6-3	TRBJ2-5	NA	12	NA